This T cell receptor beta chain was recovered during a study of T cells after yellow fever vaccination. CDR1 and CDR2 from the germline V gene are SGHRS and YFSETQ. The CDR3 contains 13 residues. Trimming removed 4 bases from V and 8 bases from J; junction bases left unmatched: 7. This clonotype was seen many times. Antigen specificity is unknown. TCRdb processed the 5' RACE reads anew with MiXCR; each CDR3 protein has one entry. The sample includes about 150,000 distinct CDR3 sequences, under 8% of them seen just once. Whole-study results and caveats: Detected again after the booster were most primary-vaccination clones, at approximately 96% CD4 and about 89% CD8. Clonotypes appearing in both CD4 and CD8 compartments existed, and their share was small.

Here the sequenced sample was CD4+ T cells sorted from PBMCs, taken 10 days after the yellow fever booster vaccination. The receptor was derived from a young man who received the YFV17D yellow fever vaccine. The chain links TRBV5-1 to TRBJ1-2; 8 bases align to TRBD1. For the CDR3, the DNA is TGCGCCAGCAGCACCGGACAGGGAGAGGGCTACACCTTC. Its protein is CASSTGQGEGYTF.